This TCR beta chain was documented in a study of T cells in Graves' hyperthyroidism and ophthalmopathy. RNA transcripts yielded amplified TCR beta CDR3 regions. A set of HTBI primers served as the primers for a first-round RT-PCR of the TCR CDR3. TCRdb reprocessed the multiplex PCR reads via MiXCR and lists one record per CDR3 protein. The sample gives some 300,000 distinct CDR3 sequences, 12% to 15% of which show up once; 7.9% is in the top ten. This clonotype was counted many times. Its specificity is not known. The CDR3 spans 17 residues. The V segment lost 6 bases and the J segment 0 bases; nucleotides outside the gene matches: 11. Germline V gene lookup returns CDR1 MNHNS and CDR2 SASEGT. Study conclusions and caveats: Blood also showed most of the thyroid clonotypes that were expanded above 0.001. The model identified upcoming ophthalmopathy a median approximately six months ahead of onset. Ophthalmopathy and stable hyperthyroidism were separated by a 13 V-J model.

V gene TRBV6-1 combines with J gene TRBJ2-1; 7 bases align to TRBD2. The source of this sequence is a woman aged 40-49 years with Graves' hyperthyroidism. Source material: blood. The CDR3 region is CASSSNRLASSYNEQFF. The CDR3 DNA reads TGTGCCAGCAGCAGTAATCGACTAGCAAGCTCCTACAATGAGCAGTTCTTC.